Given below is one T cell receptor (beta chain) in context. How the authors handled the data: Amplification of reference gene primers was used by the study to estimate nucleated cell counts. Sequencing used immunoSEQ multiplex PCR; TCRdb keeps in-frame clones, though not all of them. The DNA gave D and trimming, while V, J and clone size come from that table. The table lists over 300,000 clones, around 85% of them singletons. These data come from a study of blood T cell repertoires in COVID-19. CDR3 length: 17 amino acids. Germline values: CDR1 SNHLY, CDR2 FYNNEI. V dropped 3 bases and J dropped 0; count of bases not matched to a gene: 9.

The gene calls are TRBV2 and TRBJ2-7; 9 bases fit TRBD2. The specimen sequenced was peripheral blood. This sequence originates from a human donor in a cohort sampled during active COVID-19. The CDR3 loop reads CASSELRGGSSSYEQYF. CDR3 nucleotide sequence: TGTGCCAGCAGTGAGTTGCGGGGGGGCTCTAGCTCCTACGAGCAGTACTTC.